There are many counts of the clone carrying this TCR beta chain. These data originate in a study of T-cell reconstitution after alpha-beta-depleted transplantation in children. CDR1 and CDR2 from the germline V gene are SEHNR and FQNEAQ (reference sequence). This CDR3 spans 16 amino acids. With V trimmed by 5 bases and J by 8 bases, 15 bases remained unmatched. Preparation of the TCRbeta library used unique molecular identifiers. TCRdb re-analysed the PCR reads in MiXCR, keeping a single row per CDR3 protein. Of 250,000 to 300,000 distinct CDR3 sequences listed, around 9.6% are singletons. The genes are TRBV7-9 and TRBJ1-2; 9 bases are shared with TRBD1. The sample here was PBMCs from the stem cell graft donor, taken from the stem cell graft. The TCR sequence derives from a human donor who donated a stem cell graft to a child with SCID. Here the CDR3 DNA reads TGTGCCAGCAGCCGCATACCCGGGGACAGGGAACAAGGCTACACCTTC. It encodes CASSRIPGDREQGYTF.